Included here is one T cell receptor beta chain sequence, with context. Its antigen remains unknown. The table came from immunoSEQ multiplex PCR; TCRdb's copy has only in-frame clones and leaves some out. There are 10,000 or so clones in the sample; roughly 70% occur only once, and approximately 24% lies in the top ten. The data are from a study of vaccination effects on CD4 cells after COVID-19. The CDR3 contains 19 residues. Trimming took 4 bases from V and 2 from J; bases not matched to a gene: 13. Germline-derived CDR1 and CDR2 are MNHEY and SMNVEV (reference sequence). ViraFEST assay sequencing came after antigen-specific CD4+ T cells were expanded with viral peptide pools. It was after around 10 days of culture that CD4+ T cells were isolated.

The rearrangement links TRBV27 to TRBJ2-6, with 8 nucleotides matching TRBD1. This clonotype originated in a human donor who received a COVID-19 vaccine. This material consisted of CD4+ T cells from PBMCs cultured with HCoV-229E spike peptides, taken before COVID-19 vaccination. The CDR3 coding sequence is TGTGCCAGCAGTTCCCTGGACAGGGTCCGTATTCCTGGGGCCAACGTCCTGACTTTC. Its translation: CASSSLDRVRIPGANVLTF.